The present TCR beta chain was sequenced within a study of shared clonotypes between healthy human individuals. About this clone: What it binds is not known.

V was pared by 3 bases and J by 2 bases, with 15 bases between. This CDR3 has 16 amino acids. CDR1 and CDR2 (germline): SGHDN, FVKESK. As originally analysed: Filtering was not the same, since immunoSEQ gave junction-only sequences without quality scores. Profiled with immunoSEQ multiplex PCR; TCRdb holds only in-frame clones, not every one. V and J calls and clone size are copied from that table; D and trimming were computed from the DNA. The repertoire has fewer than 850,000 clones, roughly 70% of them found once; the top ten carry around 1.8%. Points from the study as a whole: Clonotypes that were shared across a few donors made up 4.5% to 5% of naive CD4 clonotypes.

The source of this sequence is a young woman in good health. Sequencing was performed on memory CD4+ T cells sorted from blood. Described subset: CD45RA-negative fraction. This rearrangement joins TRBV14 to TRBJ2-3, with TRBD1 as a possible D gene (5 bases). The CDR3 nucleotides read TGTGCCAGCAGCCATAGTCGTAGCAGGGACACAGATACGCAGTATTTT. This translates into CASSHSRSRDTDTQYF. Together with reference TRBV14 and TRBJ2-3, the CDR3 gives the full variable domain: EAGVTQFPSHSVIEKGQTVTLRCDPISGHDNLYWYRRVMGKEIKFLLHFVKESKQDESGMPNNRFLAERTGGTYSTLKVQPAELEDSGVYFCASSHSRSRDTDTQYFGPGTRLTVL.